This T cell receptor beta chain was recorded in a study of PD-1 blockade in classical Hodgkin lymphoma. Findings of the study overall: Relapsed/refractory patients reportedly had lower baseline diversity than newly diagnosed patients.

As for this clone: Its antigen is still unknown.

Germline V gene data show CDR1 as SGHTA and CDR2 as FQGNSA. V was shortened by 6 bases and J by 2 bases, with 17 bases between the two germline ends. There are 15 residues in the CDR3. The method was immunoSEQ multiplex PCR; TCRdb's version includes in-frame clones alone and lacks a portion of them. The table shows about 21,000 clones, with around nine tenths occurring only once. Time point reported: newly diagnosed, previously untreated cHL patient sample. By magnetic negative selection, CD8+ T cells were isolated from the thawed PBMCs. Newly diagnosed classical Hodgkin lymphoma PBMCs, still untreated, provided the comparison samples.

Sequenced sample: CD8+ T cells from blood. This TCR was sampled from a human donor with classical Hodgkin lymphoma. This chain joins TRBV7-2 and TRBJ2-7, with D possibly matching TRBD1 (5 bases). This CDR3 is CASRAPLDKAYEQYF. The CDR3 DNA reads as TGTGCCAGCAGGGCCCCCTTGGACAAAGCCTACGAGCAGTACTTC.